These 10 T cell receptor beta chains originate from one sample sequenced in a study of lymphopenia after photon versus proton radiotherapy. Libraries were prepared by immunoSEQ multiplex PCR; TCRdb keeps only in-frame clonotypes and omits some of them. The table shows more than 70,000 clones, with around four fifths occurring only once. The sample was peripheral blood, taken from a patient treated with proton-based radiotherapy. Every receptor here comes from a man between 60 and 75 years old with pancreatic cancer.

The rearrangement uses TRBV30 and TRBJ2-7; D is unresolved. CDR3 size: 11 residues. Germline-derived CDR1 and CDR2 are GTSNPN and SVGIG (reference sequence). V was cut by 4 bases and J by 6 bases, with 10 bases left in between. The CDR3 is CAWTPLGEQYF. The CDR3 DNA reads TGTGCCTGGACCCCGTTAGGCGAGCAGTACTTC.

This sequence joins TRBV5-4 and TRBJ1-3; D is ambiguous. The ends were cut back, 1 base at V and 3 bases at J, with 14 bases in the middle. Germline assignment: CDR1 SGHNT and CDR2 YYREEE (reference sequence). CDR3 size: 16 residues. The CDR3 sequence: CASSLKRGGRGNTIYF. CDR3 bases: TGTGCCAGCAGCTTGAAACGAGGAGGCCGTGGAAACACCATATATTTT.

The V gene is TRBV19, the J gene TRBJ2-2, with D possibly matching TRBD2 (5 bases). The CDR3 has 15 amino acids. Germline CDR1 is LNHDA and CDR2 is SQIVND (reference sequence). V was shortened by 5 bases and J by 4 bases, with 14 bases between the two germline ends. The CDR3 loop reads CASSFEGQSTGELFF. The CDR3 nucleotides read TGTGCCAGTAGTTTCGAGGGTCAGAGCACCGGGGAGCTGTTTTTT.

CDR3 in DNA: TGTGCCAGCTCACCATCAAAGGTGGAGACCCAGTACTTC. Translation gives CASSPSKVETQYF. The chain has TRBV18 and TRBJ2-5; no reliable D call. Germline CDR1 and CDR2: KGHSH and LQKENI. This CDR3 contains 13 residues. The ends were cut back, 2 bases at V and 5 bases at J, with 9 bases in the middle.

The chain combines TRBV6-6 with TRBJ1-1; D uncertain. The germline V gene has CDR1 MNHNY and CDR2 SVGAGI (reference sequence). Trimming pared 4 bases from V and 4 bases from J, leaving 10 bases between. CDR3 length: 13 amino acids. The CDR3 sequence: CASSFASGTEAFF. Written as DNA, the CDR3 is TGTGCCAGCAGTTTCGCGTCGGGCACTGAAGCTTTCTTT.

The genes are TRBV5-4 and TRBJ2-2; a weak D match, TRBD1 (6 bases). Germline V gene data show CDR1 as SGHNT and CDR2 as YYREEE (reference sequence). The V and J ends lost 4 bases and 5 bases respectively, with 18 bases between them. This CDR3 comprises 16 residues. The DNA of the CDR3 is TGTGCCAGCAGCCGAGCTTCCGGGACAACAACCGGGGAGCTGTTTTTT. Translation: CASSRASGTTTGELFF.

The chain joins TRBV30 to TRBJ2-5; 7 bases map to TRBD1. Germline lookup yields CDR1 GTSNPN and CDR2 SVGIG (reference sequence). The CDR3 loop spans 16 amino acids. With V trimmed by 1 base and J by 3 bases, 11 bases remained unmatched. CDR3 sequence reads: CAWSAGSRGQKETQYF. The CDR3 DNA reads TGTGCCTGGAGTGCCGGCTCTCGGGGACAGAAAGAGACCCAGTACTTC.

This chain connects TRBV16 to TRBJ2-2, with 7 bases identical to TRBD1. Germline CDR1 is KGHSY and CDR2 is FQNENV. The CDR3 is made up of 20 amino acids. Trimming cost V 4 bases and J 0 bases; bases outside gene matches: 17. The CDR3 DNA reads TGTGCCAGCAGCCTAAGGGGCACAGGGGCCTACTTGGCGAACACCGGGGAGCTGTTTTTT. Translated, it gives CASSLRGTGAYLANTGELFF.

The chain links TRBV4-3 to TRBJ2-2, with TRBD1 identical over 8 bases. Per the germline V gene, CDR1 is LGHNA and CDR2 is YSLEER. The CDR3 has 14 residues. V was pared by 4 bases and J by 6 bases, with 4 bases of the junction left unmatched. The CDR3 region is CASSRRQGSGELFF. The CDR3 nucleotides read TGCGCCAGCAGCCGAAGACAGGGGTCCGGGGAGCTGTTTTTT.

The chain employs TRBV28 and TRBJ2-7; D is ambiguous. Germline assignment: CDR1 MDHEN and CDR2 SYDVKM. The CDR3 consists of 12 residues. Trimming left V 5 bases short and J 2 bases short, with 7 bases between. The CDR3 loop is CASSRVAYEQYF. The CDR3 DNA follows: TGTGCCAGCAGTAGAGTAGCCTACGAGCAGTACTTC. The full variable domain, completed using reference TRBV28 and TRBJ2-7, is DVKVTQSSRYLVKRTGEKVFLECVQDMDHENMFWYRQDPGLGLRLIYFSYDVKMKEKGDIPEGYSVSREKKERFSLILESASTNQTSMYLCASSRVAYEQYFGPGTRLTVT.